These 22 T cell receptor beta chains were sequenced from one sample in a study of cytomegalovirus exposure and HLA in healthy donors. With 60 Vbeta and 13 Jbeta primers, the PCR was carried out. Here immunoSEQ multiplex PCR was the method, and the copy in TCRdb shows in-frame clones only, minus some. The repertoire holds around 140,000 clones, with approximately 78% as singletons. Sequencing used PBMCs. The receptors originated from a female donor in good health and CMV-seronegative.

This chain links TRBV7-8 with TRBJ2-5, with a possible D match to TRBD1 (5 bases). Trimming took off 6 bases at V and 5 bases at J, with 10 bases between the two ends. The CDR3 totals 12 residues. Germline V gene data show CDR1 as SGHVS and CDR2 as FQNEAQ. The CDR3 is CASRDIRETQYF. The CDR3 coding sequence is TGTGCCAGCAGGGACATCCGGGAGACCCAGTACTTC.

J is TRBJ2-1 and V is TRBV18; D ambiguous. The germline V gene encodes CDR1 KGHSH and CDR2 LQKENI. The CDR3 runs to 12 residues. The ends were cut back, 3 bases at V and 6 bases at J, with 6 bases in the middle. The CDR3 is CASSPPGNEQFF. CDR3 coding DNA: TGTGCCAGCTCACCTCCCGGCAATGAGCAGTTCTTC.

Concerning this clone itself: A read error may produce the germline difference seen at one junction end. The gene calls are TRBV2 and TRBJ1-2, with no clear D. CDR1 and CDR2 (germline): SNHLY, FYNNEI. CDR3 length equals 13 residues. The CDR3 DNA reads TGTGCCAGCAGGGGCGGGTTTGTCTATGGCTACCCCTTC. Translating gives CASRGGFVYGYPF.

The genes are TRBV7-9 and TRBJ2-7, with 7 bases that match TRBD2. Germline assignment: CDR1 SEHNR and CDR2 FQNEAQ (reference sequence). The J segment lost 5 bases and the V segment lost 4 bases, leaving 20 bases of the junction unmatched. The CDR3 has 18 amino acids. DNA for the CDR3: TGTGCCAGCAGCTCGACGGGGTCTGGCGGGGGAACAGTCGACGAGCAGTACTTC. Its translation: CASSSTGSGGGTVDEQYF.

The gene calls are TRBV5-8 and TRBJ2-3; TRBD2 matches at 10 bases. Germline CDR1 is SGHTS and CDR2 is YDEGEE. The CDR3 runs 15 residues. Unmatched junction bases numbered 4, after V lost 4 bases and J lost 2 bases. The chain's CDR3 is CASSPLAGYTDTQYF. CDR3 DNA sequence: TGTGCCAGCAGCCCACTAGCGGGGTACACAGATACGCAGTATTTT.

The rearrangement joins TRBV28 to TRBJ2-1, with TRBD2 matching 9 bases. The germline CDR1 and CDR2 sequences are MDHEN and SYDVKM. The CDR3 extends over 16 amino acids. J was trimmed by 7 bases and V by 5 bases; bases with no gene match: 12. The CDR3 coding sequence is TGTGCCAGCAGTCCCATCACTAGCGGGTGGGGGAATGAGCAGTTCTTC. As protein: CASSPITSGWGNEQFF.

The gene calls are TRBV7-6 and TRBJ2-1; TRBD2 is a possible D gene (5 bases). V was clipped by 0 bases and J by 6 bases, with 6 bases between them. The CDR3 runs 13 residues. The germline CDR1 and CDR2 sequences are SGHVS and FNYEAQ. CDR3 sequence reads: CASSLAEANEQFF. CDR3 coding DNA: TGTGCCAGCAGCTTAGCGGAGGCCAATGAGCAGTTCTTC.

This clone was observed a handful of times. The chain combines TRBV2 with TRBJ2-7; 8 nucleotides agree with TRBD2. CDR1 and CDR2 (germline): SNHLY, FYNNEI. This CDR3 spans 15 amino acids. Trimming at V came to 4 bases and at J to 3 bases, leaving 8 bases not matched to a gene. The CDR3 DNA reads TGTGCCAGCAGTGCTGTCACTAGCGGTTTCTACGAGCAGTACTTC. Residues: CASSAVTSGFYEQYF.

This clone was seen at least ten times. The V call is TRBV5-4, the J call TRBJ2-7; weak D call: TRBD2 (5 bases). Trimming stripped 2 bases from V and 3 bases from J, with 12 bases between. Germline V gives CDR1 SGHNT, CDR2 YYREEE (reference sequence). This CDR3 contains 14 residues. This CDR3 is CASSFELGSYEQYF. CDR3 DNA sequence: TGTGCCAGCAGCTTCGAATTGGGGAGCTACGAGCAGTACTTC.

The chain links TRBV5-1 to TRBJ2-1; D is perhaps TRBD2 (6 bases). Germline values: CDR1 SGHRS, CDR2 YFSETQ. This CDR3 has 16 residues. Trimming took 0 bases from V and 7 from J, leaving 17 bases between them. The CDR3 nucleotides read TGCGCCAGCAGCTTGGTTGACGGGAGTTGGGTGAATGAGCAGTTCTTC. This translates into CASSLVDGSWVNEQFF.

In this sample, this clone turned up once. The chain links TRBV15 to TRBJ2-5, with a weak D call TRBD1 (6 bases). The CDR3 spans 13 residues. Germline CDR1 and CDR2: LNHNV and YYDKDF (reference sequence). V shed 5 bases and J shed 5 bases, with 12 bases lying between them. The CDR3, as DNA: TGTGCCACCAGCCTGTACAGGGAGGAGACCCAGTACTTC. Protein sequence: CATSLYREETQYF.

By share, this clone ranks as medium-sized. This chain links TRBV29-1 with TRBJ1-1, with D uncertain. V lost 5 bases, J lost 4 bases, and 11 bases lay in between. This CDR3 spans 12 amino acids. CDR1 and CDR2 (germline): SQVTM, ANQGSEA. Written as DNA, the CDR3 is TGCAGCGTTAAGTCAGGATCCACTGAAGCTTTCTTT. Translation: CSVKSGSTEAFF.

V is TRBV19 and J is TRBJ1-1; D is unclear. CDR1 and CDR2 (germline): LNHDA, SQIVND (reference sequence). V was clipped by 4 bases and J by 1 base, with 7 bases between them. This CDR3 contains 13 residues. CDR3 nucleotides: TGTGCCAGTAGTAAACGACAGAACACTGAAGCTTTCTTT. Translated: CASSKRQNTEAFF.

This clone was detected only once. V is TRBV2 and J is TRBJ2-1; a weak D match, TRBD1 (6 bases). CDR1 and CDR2 from the germline V gene are SNHLY and FYNNEI. V lost 0 bases to trimming and J lost 5 bases, with 14 bases between them. The CDR3 has 16 amino acids. For the CDR3, the DNA is TGTGCCAGCAGTGAAGCGGGGCAGGGGTTAAACAATGAGCAGTTCTTC. The encoded protein is CASSEAGQGLNNEQFF.

The chain recombines TRBV7-2 with TRBJ2-7; 8 bases fit TRBD1. Losses at the gene ends were 1 base for V and 10 bases for J; bases not matched to a gene: 12. The V gene's germline CDR1 is SGHTA and CDR2 FQGNSA. The CDR3 contains 15 residues. The DNA of the CDR3 is TGTGCCAGCAGCTTAGAGGGGCAGGGGGCGACCTCTCAGTACTTC. Amino acid sequence: CASSLEGQGATSQYF. Filled out from reference TRBV7-2 and TRBJ2-7, the complete variable domain reads GAGVSQSPSNKVTEKGKDVELRCDPISGHTALYWYRQSLGQGLEFLIYFQGNSAPDKSGLPSDRFSAERTGGSVSTLTIQRTQQEDSAVYLCASSLEGQGATSQYFGPGTRLTVT.

This chain uses TRBV27 with TRBJ2-7; the D gene is possibly TRBD1 (6 bases). The CDR3 contains 13 residues. CDR1 is MNHEY and CDR2 is SMNVEV in the germline V gene (reference sequence). Between the trimmed V and J ends, which lost 5 bases and 5 bases, there was a span of 13 bases. The CDR3 region is CASSARTAHEQYF. The CDR3 DNA sequence: TGTGCCAGCAGTGCTCGGACAGCCCACGAGCAGTACTTC.

The gene calls are TRBV7-9 and TRBJ2-2; TRBD1 matches 8 bases. The CDR3 sequence is 15 residues long. The ends lost 5 bases at V and 7 bases at J; junction bases unmatched: 9. Germline V gives CDR1 SEHNR, CDR2 FQNEAQ (reference sequence). CDR3 in amino acids: CASSPSGQVVGELFF. The CDR3 DNA follows: TGTGCCAGCAGCCCATCGGGACAGGTCGTCGGGGAGCTGTTTTTT.

V is TRBV27 and J is TRBJ1-5; D is undetermined. Looked up from germline, CDR1 is MNHEY and CDR2 is SMNVEV (reference sequence). Trimming shortened V by 6 bases and J by 4 bases, and 10 bases separated the two germline ends. The CDR3 has 13 residues. The CDR3 coding sequence is TGTGCCAGCAGGCGAGATATAAATCAGCCCCAGCATTTT. This sequence encodes CASRRDINQPQHF.

This chain uses TRBV6-6 with TRBJ1-6, with 7 bases aligning to TRBD1. V gave up 6 bases and J gave up 9 bases; unmatched junction bases: 8. This CDR3 comprises 14 residues. CDR1 and CDR2 from the germline V gene are MNHNY and SVGAGI (reference sequence). For the CDR3, the DNA is TGTGCCAGCAGCTTTGACAGGGAAATTTCACCCCTCCACTTT. Protein: CASSFDREISPLHF.

The table lists this clone with a few counts. CDR3 DNA: TGTGCCAGCATGGGGGGTGGTGAAAAACTGTTTTTT. This gives the protein CASMGGGEKLFF. The chain carries TRBV28 and TRBJ1-4; TRBD1 is a possible D gene (5 bases). In germline, CDR1 is MDHEN, CDR2 SYDVKM. V lost 7 bases and J 7 bases, leaving 10 bases between the germline ends. The CDR3 consists of 12 residues.

Details on this clone: One end of the junction is discordant with germline, which a read error may explain. V is TRBV7-9 and J is TRBJ1-2; D not certain. The CDR3 runs to 15 residues. Germline V CDR1 and CDR2: SEHNR, FQNEAQ (reference sequence). CDR3 in amino acids: CASSLATEIYYGYPF. CDR3 nucleotides: TGTGCCAGCAGCTTAGCGACGGAAATCTACTATGGCTACCCCTTC.

The V and J genes are TRBV15 and TRBJ2-7; D is ambiguous. V gave up 3 bases and J gave up 3 bases, with 12 bases separating them. The CDR3 sequence is 14 residues long. From germline, CDR1 is LNHNV and CDR2 YYDKDF (reference sequence). CDR3 amino acids: CATSRAIFGYEQYF. The CDR3 coding sequence is TGTGCCACCAGCAGGGCAATCTTTGGCTACGAGCAGTACTTC.